One and the same sample provided the 10 T cell receptor beta chains below, sequenced in a study of blood T cell repertoires in COVID-19 (dated by TCRdb to 2020 to 2021). The library was produced with the immunoSEQ multiplex PCR assay. The table comes from immuneACCESS by way of TCRdb, which keeps in-frame sequences with V and J called. Part of the clones is missing from these tables; in studies checked, under half for an unresolved V gene and the rest for unknown reasons. The sample includes 90,000 to 100,000 clones, with less than 90% observed a single time. The ten largest clonotypes hold just under 2% of the sample. Input material: peripheral blood. All receptors derive from an older man with active or convalescent COVID-19.

The DNA of the CDR3 is TGTGCCAGTAGCCCTGGACAGGGAAGGGAAAAACTGTTTTTT. Protein sequence: CASSPGQGREKLFF. This chain joins TRBV19 and TRBJ1-4, with 8 bases aligning to TRBD1. CDR3 length: 14 amino acids. Germline V CDR1 and CDR2: LNHDA, SQIVND (reference sequence). The trim removed 6 bases at V and 8 bases at J, leaving 8 bases unmatched.

This clone was detected a few times. This chain connects TRBV2 to TRBJ1-5; 8 positions agree with TRBD1. The CDR3 consists of 15 residues. Germline lookup yields CDR1 SNHLY and CDR2 FYNNEI. Germline trimming cut 6 bases from V and 2 bases from J; bases unmatched to any gene: 6. This CDR3 reads CASSAQGVGNQPQHF. In DNA, the CDR3 is TGTGCCAGCAGCGCACAGGGGGTTGGCAATCAGCCCCAGCATTTT.

The V and J genes are TRBV5-4 and TRBJ1-2; 7 nucleotides match TRBD1. V dropped 4 bases and J dropped 4; count of bases not matched to a gene: 19. This CDR3 spans 18 amino acids. The germline CDR1 and CDR2 sequences are SGHNT and YYREEE (reference sequence). The CDR3 sequence: CASSLRNQLTGSLYGYTF. The CDR3 DNA sequence: TGTGCCAGCAGCCTGCGGAACCAGTTGACAGGGAGCCTCTATGGCTACACCTTC.

The gene calls are TRBV2 and TRBJ1-6; 10 bases align to TRBD1. The CDR3 loop spans 15 amino acids. Trimming took 6 bases from V and 10 from J; bases not matched to a gene: 9. From germline, CDR1 is SNHLY and CDR2 FYNNEI. CDR3 coding DNA: TGTGCCAGCAGGCAAGGGACAGGGGAGTACTCACCCCTCCACTTT. Its translation is CASRQGTGEYSPLHF.

The V call is TRBV5-6, the J call TRBJ1-2; D gene uncertain. The V gene's germline CDR1 is SGHDT and CDR2 YYEEEE. CDR3 length: 13 amino acids. V lost 0 bases to trimming and J lost 4 bases, with 7 bases between them. The CDR3 reads CASSLGQFYGYTF. Here the CDR3 DNA reads TGTGCCAGCAGCTTGGGGCAGTTCTATGGCTACACCTTC.

The CDR3 sequence: CASSFSTGLGNTIYF. The CDR3 coding sequence is TGTGCCAGCAGCTTTTCTACAGGGTTGGGAAACACCATATATTTT. This chain links TRBV7-9 with TRBJ1-3, with TRBD1 as a possible D gene (6 bases). V lost 3 bases and J 4 bases, leaving 13 bases between the germline ends. This CDR3 has 15 residues. The germline gives CDR1 SEHNR, CDR2 FQNEAQ (reference sequence).

The gene calls are TRBV19 and TRBJ1-2; possibly TRBD1 for D (6 bases). Germline V CDR1 and CDR2: LNHDA, SQIVND (reference sequence). V lost 5 bases, J lost 4 bases, and 14 bases lay in between. The CDR3 sequence is 14 residues long. The CDR3 DNA sequence: TGTGCCAGTAGTCCCCCAGGGGCGCCCTATGGCTACACCTTC. Protein sequence: CASSPPGAPYGYTF.

CDR3 sequence: CASSSGGTPTQYF. The DNA of the CDR3 is TGTGCCAGCAGCTCCGGGGGGACCCCGACCCAGTACTTC. The chain links TRBV7-8 to TRBJ2-5; 7 positions agree with TRBD2. The CDR3 runs 13 residues. The germline V gene encodes CDR1 SGHVS and CDR2 FQNEAQ. The ends lost 4 bases at V and 7 bases at J; junction bases unmatched: 6. The variable domain in full, completed from reference TRBV7-8 and TRBJ2-5, reads GAGVSQSPRYKVAKRGQDVALRCDPISGHVSLFWYQQALGQGPEFLTYFQNEAQLDKSGLPSDRFFAERPEGSVSTLKIQRTQQEDSAVYLCASSSGGTPTQYFGPGTRLLVL.

V gene TRBV25-1 combines with J gene TRBJ2-3; 7 bases map to TRBD2. Unmatched junction bases numbered 3, after V lost 0 bases and J lost 0 bases. CDR1 is MGHDK and CDR2 is SYGVNS in the germline V gene. The CDR3 covers 16 residues. CDR3 bases: TGTGCCAGCAGTGAATATGGGAGGGGTAGCACAGATACGCAGTATTTT. It specifies CASSEYGRGSTDTQYF.

This clone was observed a few times. This sample includes further DNA sequences coding for the same CDR3. V and J are TRBV19 and TRBJ1-1; no clear D. The CDR3 sequence is 14 residues long. Germline CDR1 LNHDA, CDR2 SQIVND (reference sequence). V gave up 2 bases and J gave up 4 bases, with 11 bases separating them. Here the CDR3 DNA reads TGTGCCAGTAGTATAACCGGGGTAAGCACTGAAGCTTTCTTT. Its translation: CASSITGVSTEAFF. Complete variable domain (other parts from reference TRBV19 and TRBJ1-1): DGGITQSPKYLFRKEGQNVTLSCEQNLNHDAMYWYRQDPGQGLRLIYYSQIVNDFQKGDIAEGYSVSREKKESFPLTVTSAQKNPTAFYLCASSITGVSTEAFFGQGTRLTVV.